One sample yielded the 10 T cell receptor beta chains listed below, sequenced in a study of blood T cell repertoires in COVID-19. TCRdb's table, derived via immunoSEQ multiplex PCR, lists solely in-frame clones and lacks some. The sample yields about 160,000 clones, 65% to 85% seen once. Sequenced input: peripheral blood. The receptors were gathered from a woman at least 80 years old with active or convalescent COVID-19.

This clone came up many times. J is TRBJ1-6 and V is TRBV10-3; 8 nucleotides align to TRBD1. The V gene end was trimmed by 8 bases and the J gene end by 9 bases; junction bases not matched to a gene: 6. The CDR3 has 13 amino acids. CDR1 ENHRY and CDR2 SYGVKD come from the germline V gene. CDR3 coding DNA: TGTGCCATCGGCGGACAGGGTGGTTCACCCCTCCACTTT. Protein: CAIGGQGGSPLHF.

The V gene is TRBV28, the J gene TRBJ1-3; TRBD1 aligns across 7 bases. Germline V CDR1 and CDR2: MDHEN, SYDVKM. The CDR3 has 16 residues. Trimming at V came to 6 bases and at J to 0 bases, leaving 8 bases not matched to a gene. The CDR3 DNA is TGTGCCAGCAGCGGGACAGCGAAAAACTCTGGAAACACCATATATTTT. Amino acids: CASSGTAKNSGNTIYF.

The V and J genes are TRBV7-6 and TRBJ1-2; possible D gene TRBD1, 5 bases. The germline CDR1 and CDR2 sequences are SGHVS and FNYEAQ. The CDR3 runs to 13 residues. Trimming left V 5 bases short and J 2 bases short, with 9 bases between. The CDR3, as DNA: TGTGCCAGCAGCGAGACAGAAAACTATGGCTACACCTTC. Protein sequence: CASSETENYGYTF.

This chain connects TRBV4-1 to TRBJ1-2; possible D gene TRBD1, 5 bases. The germline V gene encodes CDR1 MGHRA and CDR2 YSYEKL. The CDR3 covers 15 residues. Trimming took off 1 base at V and 8 bases at J, with 17 bases between the two ends. The CDR3 sequence is CASSQVGSGFLGYTF. DNA for the CDR3: TGCGCCAGCAGCCAAGTCGGATCAGGGTTTTTGGGCTACACCTTC.

The chain has TRBV7-9 and TRBJ2-7, with TRBD2 identical over 7 bases. V lost 5 bases and J lost 3; bases outside the gene matches: 4. CDR1 is SEHNR, CDR2 FQNEAQ, per germline (reference sequence). The CDR3 is made up of 13 amino acids. The CDR3: CASSPRGVYEQYF. The CDR3 DNA sequence: TGTGCCAGCAGCCCACGGGGGGTCTACGAGCAGTACTTC.

The genes are TRBV5-5 and TRBJ2-7; D perhaps matches TRBD1 (6 bases). The CDR3 has 14 residues. With 0 bases removed from V and 6 bases from J, the gap between germline ends came to 13 bases. Germline CDR1 is SGHKS and CDR2 is YYEKEE (reference sequence). CDR3 protein: CASSLVGKGGEQYF. The CDR3 nucleotides read TGTGCCAGCAGCTTGGTGGGAAAAGGGGGCGAGCAGTACTTC.

The chain is built from TRBV5-6 and TRBJ1-2; D may be TRBD1 (5 bases). Germline V gene sequence: CDR1 SGHDT, CDR2 YYEEEE. This CDR3 is built from 13 residues. V was cut by 1 base and J by 6 bases, with 10 bases left in between. CDR3 in amino acids: CASSLTGQNGYTF. CDR3 DNA: TGTGCCAGCAGCTTGACAGGTCAGAATGGCTACACCTTC.

The J gene is TRBJ1-3, the V gene TRBV28, with 11 nucleotides matching TRBD1. CDR1 and CDR2 (germline): MDHEN, SYDVKM. The CDR3 runs 17 residues. V shed 3 bases, J shed 2 bases, and the junction held 6 bases outside the gene matches. The CDR3 DNA follows: TGTGCCAGCAGTTTCTCCCGGACAGGGGGCACTGGAAACACCATATATTTT. Translation: CASSFSRTGGTGNTIYF.

The chain recombines TRBV28 with TRBJ2-1; maybe TRBD1 (5 bases). The CDR3 contains 11 residues. Per germline, CDR1 MDHEN and CDR2 SYDVKM. Trimming stripped 3 bases from V and 14 bases from J, with 11 bases between. For the CDR3, the DNA is TGTGCCAGCAGTTTCGGCAGGGTTGAGTTCTTC. It translates to CASSFGRVEFF.

This chain uses TRBV9 with TRBJ1-6, with 7 nucleotides matching TRBD1. The CDR3 contains 16 residues. Germline CDR1 and CDR2: SGDLS and YYNGEE. Losses at the gene ends were 3 bases for V and 7 bases for J; bases not matched to a gene: 10. The CDR3 DNA sequence: TGTGCCAGCAGCGCTGAAAAGGGGACAGCAAATTCACCCCTCCACTTT. Its protein is CASSAEKGTANSPLHF.